The source of this T cell receptor beta chain is a study of identical twins. The study's findings and limits: Zero-insertion analyses were open to partial confounding by invariant MAIT and iNKT cells. The models systematically underestimated how much out-of-frame TCR alpha was shared in monozygotic twins.

In this sample, this clonotype turned up a few times. What it recognizes is unknown. A universal primer site was created by template switching, with the cDNA bearing unique molecular identifiers. TCRdb reanalysed the 5' RACE reads using MiXCR and keeps one entry per CDR3 protein. The data hold about 700,000 distinct CDR3 sequences, with 8% to 9% observed a single time. These data also featured in a second study, about yellow fever vaccine responses in identical twins.

Specimen: PBMCs. This receptor was taken from a woman under 30 in good health.

CDR3 nucleotides: TGTGCCATCAGTACGGGAGAAGAGACCCAGTACTTC. Translation gives CAISTGEETQYF. V is TRBV10-3 and J is TRBJ2-5; D perhaps matches TRBD2 (6 bases). The CDR3 contains 12 residues. The V end was cut by 5 bases, the J end by 3 bases, with 7 bases between. Germline V gene lookup returns CDR1 ENHRY and CDR2 SYGVKD.